These 28 T cell receptor beta chains originate from one sample sequenced in a study of cytomegalovirus exposure and HLA in healthy donors (TCRdb year 2017). The protocol used for the library was the immunoSEQ multiplex PCR assay. The multiplex PCR relied on a mix of 60 forward primers for TCR Vbeta segments and 13 reverse primers for TCR Jbeta segments. TCRdb took this table from immuneACCESS and kept in-frame rearrangements with V and J called. Such tables lack part of the clones; where checked against another copy, unresolved V genes explain under half of the gap, and the rest is unexplained. Here the sample has more than 110,000 clones; approximately 70% occur a single time. 1% to 1.5% of the sample goes to the ten largest clones. Source material: PBMCs. These receptors were obtained from a woman between 40 and 50 years old in good health and CMV-seronegative.

The genes are TRBV5-4 and TRBJ2-7, with D possibly matching TRBD2 (6 bases). Between the trimmed V and J ends, which lost 0 bases and 3 bases, there was a span of 10 bases. Germline V gives CDR1 SGHNT, CDR2 YYREEE (reference sequence). The CDR3 spans 14 residues. CDR3 protein: CASSLGLGGYEQYF. In DNA form, the CDR3 reads TGTGCCAGCAGCTTGGGACTAGGAGGCTACGAGCAGTACTTC. Full variable domain (outside the CDR3, taken from reference TRBV5-4 and TRBJ2-7): ETGVTQSPTHLIKTRGQQVTLRCSSQSGHNTVSWYQQALGQGPQFIFQYYREEENGRGNFPPRFSGLQFPNYSSELNVNALELDDSALYLCASSLGLGGYEQYFGPGTRLTVT.

This sequence joins TRBV6-6 and TRBJ1-2; 7 positions agree with TRBD1. CDR3 length: 14 residues. Trimming at V came to 6 bases and at J to 4 bases, leaving 8 bases not matched to a gene. From germline, CDR1 is MNHNY and CDR2 SVGAGI (reference sequence). CDR3 in amino acids: CASSPGQVAYGYTF. CDR3 DNA: TGTGCCAGCAGCCCCGGACAGGTAGCCTATGGCTACACCTTC.

V usage is TRBV27 and J usage is TRBJ1-1, with 9 bases matching TRBD1. Germline V gene data show CDR1 as MNHEY and CDR2 as SMNVEV (reference sequence). V was pared by 5 bases and J by 5 bases, with 6 bases of the junction left unmatched. The CDR3 has 14 amino acids. CDR3 protein: CASSRTTGGTEAFF. The CDR3 DNA sequence: TGTGCCAGCAGTCGTACGACAGGGGGGACTGAAGCTTTCTTT.

J is TRBJ2-7 and V is TRBV28; 10 positions match TRBD1. Germline CDR1 reads MDHEN; CDR2 reads SYDVKM. The CDR3 sequence is 15 residues long. Trimming removed 5 bases from V and 0 bases from J; junction bases left unmatched: 4. The DNA of the CDR3 is TGTGCCAGCAGTGGGTGGGACAGGGGCTCCTACGAGCAGTACGTC. Translation gives CASSGWDRGSYEQYV.

This clone was observed once. This sequence joins TRBV15 and TRBJ2-7; tentative D call: TRBD1 (6 bases). CDR1 and CDR2 (germline): LNHNV, YYDKDF (reference sequence). This CDR3 region has 14 residues. V was clipped by 1 base and J by 5 bases, with 12 bases between them. CDR3 protein: CATSRGGHFDEQYV. CDR3 in DNA: TGTGCCACCAGCAGAGGGGGACACTTCGACGAGCAGTACGTC.

The chain is built from TRBV6-1 and TRBJ1-3, with TRBD1 identical over 7 bases. Germline trimming cut 4 bases from V and 5 bases from J; bases unmatched to any gene: 14. The CDR3 is 17 amino acids. The germline V gene has CDR1 MNHNS and CDR2 SASEGT. CDR3 sequence reads: CASSVPGQNAKRNTIYF. The CDR3 DNA follows: TGTGCCAGCAGTGTGCCGGGACAGAACGCGAAAAGAAACACCATATATTTT.

This chain joins TRBV4-1 and TRBJ1-5; possible D gene TRBD1, 5 bases. The CDR3 sequence is 15 residues long. Trimming pared 3 bases from V and 2 bases from J, leaving 11 bases between. The V gene's germline CDR1 is MGHRA and CDR2 YSYEKL. In DNA, the CDR3 is TGCGCCAGCAGCCAGATGACAGTCGGCAATCAGCCCCAGCATTTT. It is translated as CASSQMTVGNQPQHF.

J is TRBJ2-5 and V is TRBV6-5; possibly TRBD2 for D (5 bases). V dropped 6 bases and J dropped 1 base, with 12 bases sitting between them. This CDR3 is built from 14 residues. The V gene's germline CDR1 is MNHEY and CDR2 SVGAGI. As DNA, the CDR3 is TGTGCCAGCAGAATACTAGGCTCCCAAGAGACCCAGTACTTC. Translating it yields CASRILGSQETQYF.

J is TRBJ2-2 and V is TRBV15, with TRBD2 as a possible D gene (6 bases). Germline assignment: CDR1 LNHNV and CDR2 YYDKDF (reference sequence). The CDR3 spans 17 residues. V was pared by 0 bases and J by 2 bases, with 13 bases between. The CDR3 DNA reads as TGTGCCACCAGCAGAGATTACGGGGGTGGTAACACCGGGGAGCTGTTTTTT. This codes for CATSRDYGGGNTGELFF.

J is TRBJ2-1 and V is TRBV29-1, with TRBD1 identical over 8 bases. The CDR3 is 22 amino acids. V lost 4 bases and J lost 2; bases outside the gene matches: 28. CDR1 and CDR2 (germline): SQVTM, ANQGSEA. DNA of the CDR3: TGCAGCGTTGTTCAGAGGGATAAGGCATGGACAGGGAACCCCAGAACCTACAATGAGCAGTTCTTC. Translation gives CSVVQRDKAWTGNPRTYNEQFF.

The gene calls are TRBV5-4 and TRBJ1-2; D is perhaps TRBD1 (6 bases). Germline loops: CDR1 SGHNT, CDR2 YYREEE (reference sequence). The CDR3 runs 14 residues. Trimming shortened V by 2 bases and J by 2 bases, and 10 bases separated the two germline ends. CDR3 loop: CASSFGGQNYGYTF. The CDR3 nucleotides read TGTGCCAGCAGCTTCGGAGGACAGAACTATGGCTACACCTTC.

The V and J genes are TRBV10-3 and TRBJ2-2; TRBD1 is a possible D gene (5 bases). Trimming took 9 bases from V and 0 from J, leaving 11 bases between them. Germline V gene sequence: CDR1 ENHRY, CDR2 SYGVKD. CDR3 length: 14 residues. Here the CDR3 reads CAIQLGPNTGELFF. DNA for the CDR3: TGTGCCATTCAGTTGGGGCCGAACACCGGGGAGCTGTTTTTT.

V and J are TRBV28 and TRBJ1-1, with a tentative D call TRBD1 (6 bases). Germline loops: CDR1 MDHEN, CDR2 SYDVKM. The V gene lost 6 bases and the J gene lost 6 bases, with 20 bases spanning the gap. The CDR3 runs to 15 residues. CDR3 nucleotides: TGTGCCAGCAGCTCCCCACAGGGCCAGGACGCTGAAGCTTTCTTT. Amino acids: CASSSPQGQDAEAFF.

The chain's CDR3 is CASSTTGTETEAFF. CDR3 in DNA: TGTGCCAGCTCAACAACCGGGACAGAGACTGAAGCTTTCTTT. This chain links TRBV18 with TRBJ1-1; TRBD1 matches 7 bases. Germline lookup yields CDR1 KGHSH and CDR2 LQKENI. The junction had 8 bases not matched to a gene; V was cut back by 5 bases and J by 5 bases. The CDR3 is 14 residues long. Full variable domain (outside the CDR3, taken from reference TRBV18 and TRBJ1-1): NAGVMQNPRHLVRRRGQEARLRCSPMKGHSHVYWYRQLPEEGLKFMVYLQKENIIDESGMPKERFSAEFPKEGPSILRIQQVVRGDSAAYFCASSTTGTETEAFFGQGTRLTVV.

A word on this clone: One end of the junction is discordant with germline, which a read error may explain. The J gene is TRBJ1-6, the V gene TRBV11-2; D gene uncertain. The CDR3 covers 16 residues. Germline-derived CDR1 and CDR2 are SGHAT and FQNNGV. The CDR3 coding sequence is TGTGCCAGCAGCCCCTGGACGTCAGACTATCATTCACCCCTCCACTTT. Encoded protein: CASSPWTSDYHSPLHF.

This CDR3 is CASSQVQGSINTIYF. In nucleotides, the CDR3 is TGCGCCAGCAGCCAAGTACAGGGCTCGATAAACACCATATATTTT. The chain joins TRBV4-1 to TRBJ1-3, with D possibly matching TRBD1 (6 bases). Per germline, CDR1 MGHRA and CDR2 YSYEKL. This CDR3 region has 15 residues. Trimming pared 1 base from V and 6 bases from J, leaving 13 bases between.

This chain's CDR3 is CASSSPGQGAVYGYTF. The CDR3 coding sequence is TGTGCCAGCAGCTCGCCCGGACAGGGGGCTGTCTATGGCTACACCTTC. The V gene is TRBV21-1, the J gene TRBJ1-2; TRBD1, the table's D call, was not compared with the DNA. TRBV21-1 is a known pseudogene. The CDR3 is made up of 16 amino acids.

This chain joins TRBV7-9 and TRBJ1-6, with 9 bases identical to TRBD1. The CDR3 extends over 18 amino acids. The V and J ends lost 3 bases and 0 bases, in that order; junction bases with no gene match: 6. The germline gives CDR1 SEHNR, CDR2 FQNEAQ (reference sequence). The CDR3 here is CASSLGQGYSSYNSPLHF. In DNA, the CDR3 is TGTGCCAGCAGCTTGGGACAGGGATATAGCTCCTATAATTCACCCCTCCACTTT.

This chain joins TRBV7-8 and TRBJ1-2; D not certain. Per germline, CDR1 SGHVS and CDR2 FQNEAQ. Deletions cut 2 bases from V and 4 bases from J, with 8 bases between. CDR3 size: 13 residues. The CDR3 loop is CASSLTSSYGYTF. The CDR3 coding sequence is TGTGCCAGCAGCTTAACCTCGAGCTATGGCTACACCTTC.

J is TRBJ1-2 and V is TRBV15; a weak D match, TRBD1 (6 bases). The CDR3 has 16 amino acids. V was trimmed by 0 bases and J by 0 bases, leaving 11 bases between them. The germline V gene has CDR1 LNHNV and CDR2 YYDKDF (reference sequence). In DNA, the CDR3 is TGTGCCACCAGCAGAGATTGGAGGACAGCTAACTATGGCTACACCTTC. This encodes CATSRDWRTANYGYTF.

The chain uses TRBV7-8 and TRBJ2-7; no definite D call. This CDR3 is built from 17 residues. Germline V gives CDR1 SGHVS, CDR2 FQNEAQ. The ends were cut back, 0 bases at V and 7 bases at J, with 22 bases in the middle. CDR3 protein: CASSLATGGYWVGEQYV. The CDR3, as DNA: TGTGCCAGCAGCTTAGCAACGGGCGGCTACTGGGTTGGGGAGCAGTACGTC.

The chain joins TRBV28 to TRBJ1-3; a possible D gene is TRBD1 (5 bases). The germline gives CDR1 MDHEN, CDR2 SYDVKM. This CDR3 has 15 residues. Trimming pared 5 bases from V and 7 bases from J, leaving 18 bases between. CDR3 in DNA: TGTGCCAGCAGTAGCCCTCGGGGGAATTGGAACACCATATATTTT. It encodes CASSSPRGNWNTIYF.

In regard to this clone: Sequence at one end of the junction differs from germline and may be a read error. The CDR3 here is CASSLAGGPGETDTQYF. CDR3 nucleotide sequence: TGTGCCAGCAGTTTAGCGGGGGGGCCCGGTGAGACAGATACGCAGTATTTT. This sequence joins TRBV7-9 and TRBJ2-3, with TRBD2 matching 11 bases. The CDR3 is 17 residues long. The germline V gene has CDR1 SEHNR and CDR2 FQNEAQ (reference sequence).

The chain recombines TRBV4-2 with TRBJ1-1, with 7 bases lining up with TRBD1. J gave up 5 bases and V 0 bases, and 9 bases lay outside the gene matches. The CDR3 contains 16 residues. Germline V CDR1 and CDR2: LGHNA, YNFKEQ. CDR3 loop: CASSQEAPRGETEAFF. As DNA, the CDR3 is TGTGCCAGCAGCCAAGAAGCCCCCAGGGGGGAGACTGAAGCTTTCTTT.

This clone was observed a handful of times. The genes are TRBV28 and TRBJ1-4, with no clear D. The CDR3 is made up of 11 amino acids. Germline CDR1 reads MDHEN; CDR2 reads SYDVKM. V was clipped by 3 bases and J by 11 bases, with 7 bases between them. This CDR3 is CASSFGGKLFF. CDR3 DNA sequence: TGTGCCAGCAGTTTTGGAGGGAAACTGTTTTTT.

This chain's CDR3 is CASSAPGHANTGELFF. CDR3 nucleotides: TGTGCCAGCAGTGCCCCCGGACACGCGAACACCGGGGAGCTGTTTTTT. The J gene is TRBJ2-2, the V gene TRBV2, with a possible D match to TRBD1 (5 bases). Looked up from germline, CDR1 is SNHLY and CDR2 is FYNNEI. V was pared by 4 bases and J by 0 bases, with 12 bases between. This CDR3 spans 16 amino acids.

The chain is built from TRBV4-1 and TRBJ2-1; 11 nucleotides line up with TRBD2. V dropped 2 bases and J dropped 9; count of bases not matched to a gene: 9. There are 16 residues in the CDR3. Germline assignment: CDR1 MGHRA and CDR2 YSYEKL. The chain's CDR3 is CASSQLLAGGPFEQFF. The CDR3 bases are TGCGCCAGCAGCCAACTCTTAGCGGGGGGGCCCTTTGAGCAGTTCTTC.

The rearrangement uses TRBV6-6 and TRBJ1-4; D uncertain. V was cut by 5 bases and J by 1 base, with 8 bases left in between. The CDR3 runs 14 residues. The germline V gene encodes CDR1 MNHNY and CDR2 SVGAGI (reference sequence). The CDR3 DNA reads TGTGCCAGCAGTCTGGAGGGAACTAATGAAAAACTGTTTTTT. Translating it yields CASSLEGTNEKLFF.